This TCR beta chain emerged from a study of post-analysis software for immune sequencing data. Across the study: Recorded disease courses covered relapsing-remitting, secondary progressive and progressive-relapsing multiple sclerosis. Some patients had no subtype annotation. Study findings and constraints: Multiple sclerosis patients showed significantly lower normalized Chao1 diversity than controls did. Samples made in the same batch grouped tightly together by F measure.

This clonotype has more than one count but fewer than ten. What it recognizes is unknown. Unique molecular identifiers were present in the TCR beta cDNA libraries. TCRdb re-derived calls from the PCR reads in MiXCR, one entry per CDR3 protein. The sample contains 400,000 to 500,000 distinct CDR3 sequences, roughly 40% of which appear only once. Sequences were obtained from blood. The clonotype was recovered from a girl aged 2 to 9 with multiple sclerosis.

CDR3: CASNSIGNTIYF. The CDR3 DNA reads as TGTGCCAGCAATAGCATCGGAAACACCATATATTTT. The rearrangement uses TRBV12-3 or TRBV12-4 and TRBJ1-3, with no clear D. There are 12 residues in the CDR3. Trimming removed 7 bases from V and 4 bases from J, with 8 bases in between.